One sample yielded the 31 T cell receptor beta chains listed below, sequenced in a study of early T cells in non-severe SARS-CoV-2 infection. Via MiXCR, TCRdb re-called the 5' RACE reads, giving one row per CDR3 protein. The sample lists roughly 51,000 distinct CDR3 sequences, under 7% seen once, with 2.5% to 3% in the top ten. The sample here was whole blood, taken at baseline. The receptor source for this set is an adult who was a healthcare worker with PCR-confirmed SARS-CoV-2 infection or an uninfected control (not recorded which).

This clonotype came up many times. This chain joins TRBV20-1 and TRBJ1-1, with 7 bases fitting TRBD1. The junction had 4 bases not matched to a gene; V was cut back by 5 bases and J by 1 base. Germline loops: CDR1 DFQATT, CDR2 SNEGSKA (reference sequence). This CDR3 has 13 residues. The CDR3 DNA sequence: TGCAGTGCTCGCCGACAGGGGAACACTGAAGCTTTCTTT. Encoded protein: CSARRQGNTEAFF.

This clonotype was seen many times. The V gene is TRBV20-1, the J gene TRBJ2-7; D is tentatively TRBD1 or TRBD2 (5 bases each). Germline V gives CDR1 DFQATT, CDR2 SNEGSKA (reference sequence). V lost 7 bases and J lost 5, with 18 bases in between. CDR3 length equals 13 residues. DNA of the CDR3: TGCAGTGTTATGCCCGGGACGTCCCACGAGCAGTACTTC. Translating gives CSVMPGTSHEQYF.

The rearrangement links TRBV29-1 to TRBJ1-1; 8 nucleotides align to TRBD1. The CDR3 totals 14 residues. Germline V lookup: CDR1 SQVTM, CDR2 ANQGSEA. The ends lost 5 bases at V and 0 bases at J; junction bases unmatched: 5. The CDR3 sequence is CSVRMDRVNTEAFF. The CDR3 coding sequence is TGCAGCGTTCGGATGGACAGGGTGAACACTGAAGCTTTCTTT. Based on the CDR3 plus reference TRBV29-1 and TRBJ1-1, the full variable domain is SAVISQKPSRDICQRGTSLTIQCQVDSQVTMMFWYRQQPGQSLTLIATANQGSEATYESGFVIDKFPISRPNLTFSTLTVSNMSPEDSSIYLCSVRMDRVNTEAFFGQGTRLTVV.

This clonotype was recorded many times. This chain joins TRBV30 and TRBJ2-3; 7 bases map to TRBD2. This CDR3 contains 15 residues. The V and J ends lost 0 bases and 4 bases, in that order; junction bases with no gene match: 7. Germline V gene lookup returns CDR1 GTSNPN and CDR2 SVGIG (reference sequence). The chain's CDR3 is CAWSVLRDYSDTQYF. The CDR3 nucleotides read TGTGCCTGGAGTGTACTTAGGGACTACTCAGATACGCAGTATTTT.

At least ten counts were recorded for this clonotype. The V gene is TRBV10-3, the J gene TRBJ2-7, with TRBD1 identical over 7 bases. CDR1 and CDR2 from the germline V gene are ENHRY and SYGVKD. After removal of 0 bases from V and 1 base from J, the junction contained 3 bases not matched to a gene. This CDR3 is built from 15 residues. The CDR3 region is CAISESRTGSYEQYF. CDR3 DNA: TGTGCCATCAGTGAGTCTAGGACAGGTTCCTACGAGCAGTACTTC.

This clonotype has just a few counts. This sequence joins TRBV24-1 and TRBJ2-2; D gene uncertain. The CDR3 has 12 amino acids. Germline V gene sequence: CDR1 KGHDR, CDR2 SFDVKD. With 4 bases removed from V and 4 bases from J, the gap between germline ends came to 3 bases. CDR3 coding DNA: TGTGCCACCAGTGACTTCACCGGGGAGCTGTTTTTT. This sequence encodes CATSDFTGELFF.

This chain uses TRBV27 with TRBJ2-1; no firm D call. Germline V CDR1 and CDR2: MNHEY, SMNVEV (reference sequence). V was cut by 2 bases and J by 4 bases, with 6 bases left in between. The CDR3 is 13 amino acids. In DNA form, the CDR3 reads TGTGCCAGCAGTTTAGGTCTATACAATGAGCAGTTCTTC. It is translated as CASSLGLYNEQFF.

This clonotype was seen at least ten times. V and J are TRBV30 and TRBJ1-1; D not resolved. The germline V gene encodes CDR1 GTSNPN and CDR2 SVGIG (reference sequence). The CDR3 totals 12 residues. V shed 2 bases and J shed 0 bases, with 4 bases lying between them. Here the CDR3 reads CAWSLVNTEAFF. CDR3 nucleotides: TGTGCCTGGAGTCTAGTGAACACTGAAGCTTTCTTT.

J is TRBJ1-1 and V is TRBV25-1; 9 nucleotides agree with TRBD1. Looked up from germline, CDR1 is MGHDK and CDR2 is SYGVNS. The V segment lost 6 bases and the J segment 1 base; nucleotides outside the gene matches: 3. The CDR3 spans 14 residues. CDR3 bases: TGTGCCAGCAGGGGACAGGGCCAGAACACTGAAGCTTTCTTT. Protein sequence: CASRGQGQNTEAFF.

This clonotype has ten or more counts. V is TRBV7-9 and J is TRBJ2-1, with 8 nucleotides matching TRBD2. This CDR3 spans 16 amino acids. Trimming took 6 bases from V and 0 from J; bases not matched to a gene: 7. CDR1 and CDR2 (germline): SEHNR, FQNEAQ (reference sequence). This chain's CDR3 is CASRLRSGSSYNEQFF. Here the CDR3 DNA reads TGTGCCAGCAGACTTCGGAGCGGGAGCTCCTACAATGAGCAGTTCTTC.

The chain couples TRBV27 to TRBJ2-4, with D possibly called TRBD1 or TRBD2 (6 bases each). Germline lookup yields CDR1 MNHEY and CDR2 SMNVEV (reference sequence). Trimming took off 3 bases at V and 3 bases at J, with 18 bases between the two ends. This CDR3 spans 17 amino acids. The CDR3 nucleotides read TGTGCCAGCAGTTTCGGCCGCAGGGGAGGTGGCAAAAACATTCAGTACTTC. Translation: CASSFGRRGGGKNIQYF.

This clonotype was counted only a few times. The gene calls are TRBV12-3 or TRBV12-4 and TRBJ1-1; no definite D call. The CDR3 is 14 amino acids. V lost 6 bases to trimming and J lost 0 bases, with 11 bases between them. This CDR3 reads CASRGQAVNTEAFF. The CDR3 DNA sequence: TGTGCCAGCAGGGGCCAGGCAGTGAACACTGAAGCTTTCTTT.

The CDR3 loop reads CARQRCGQGQQPQHF. The CDR3 bases are TGTGCCAGACAGCGCTGTGGACAGGGCCAACAGCCCCAGCATTTT. V is TRBV14 and J is TRBJ1-5; 8 bases are shared with TRBD1. Germline-derived CDR1 and CDR2 are SGHDN and FVKESK. After removal of 9 bases from V and 7 bases from J, the junction contained 14 bases not matched to a gene. The CDR3 length is 15 residues.

This clonotype has at least ten counts. The V gene is TRBV6-1, the J gene TRBJ2-3; tentatively, D is TRBD1 or TRBD2 (5 bases each). Germline CDR1 MNHNS, CDR2 SASEGT. The ends were cut back, 5 bases at V and 6 bases at J, with 18 bases in the middle. This CDR3 contains 15 residues. This CDR3 reads CASSWASQAGDTQYF. The CDR3 region has the DNA TGTGCCAGCAGTTGGGCCTCACAGGCGGGCGATACGCAGTATTTT.

This clonotype has at least ten counts. This chain joins TRBV18 and TRBJ1-1, with D possibly TRBD1 on 6 matching bases. The CDR3 runs 16 residues. The germline V and J ends were trimmed by 2 bases and 5 bases, with 18 bases remaining between them. Germline V gene sequence: CDR1 KGHSH, CDR2 LQKENI. The CDR3 is CASSPYAGEVGTEAFF. CDR3 sequence (DNA): TGTGCCAGCTCACCATACGCAGGGGAGGTCGGAACTGAAGCTTTCTTT.

In its sample, this clonotype was seen a few times. The chain joins TRBV2 to TRBJ1-4; 8 bases map to TRBD1. Germline lookup yields CDR1 SNHLY and CDR2 FYNNEI. With V trimmed by 3 bases and J by 8 bases, 5 bases remained unmatched. The CDR3 loop spans 14 amino acids. The CDR3 sequence is CASSEQGAWEKLFF. In DNA, the CDR3 is TGTGCCAGCAGTGAGCAGGGGGCTTGGGAAAAACTGTTTTTT.

This clonotype was counted many times. CDR3: CSARVVLAGRNEQFF. The CDR3 DNA sequence: TGCAGTGCTAGAGTCGTACTAGCGGGGAGGAATGAGCAGTTCTTC. J is TRBJ2-1 and V is TRBV20-1; 10 positions match TRBD2. The trim removed 1 base at V and 7 bases at J, leaving 7 bases unmatched. Germline V gives CDR1 DFQATT, CDR2 SNEGSKA (reference sequence). The CDR3 is made up of 15 amino acids.

The chain links TRBV12-3 or TRBV12-4 to TRBJ1-2; TRBD1 aligns across 7 bases. This CDR3 has 17 residues. After removal of 5 bases from V and 6 bases from J, the junction contained 18 bases not matched to a gene. The CDR3: CASSPRTGVTDTNGYTF. CDR3 coding DNA: TGTGCCAGCAGTCCTCGGACAGGAGTTACAGACACGAATGGCTACACCTTC.

This clonotype has just a few counts. CDR3 residues: CSARVPGPWNSPLHF. The CDR3 nucleotides are TGCAGTGCTAGAGTTCCAGGGCCTTGGAATTCACCCCTCCACTTT. The chain joins TRBV20-1 to TRBJ1-6; D is perhaps TRBD1 (5 bases). The CDR3 has 15 amino acids. With 1 base removed from V and 7 bases from J, the gap between germline ends came to 14 bases. Germline loops: CDR1 DFQATT, CDR2 SNEGSKA (reference sequence).

The V and J genes are TRBV7-9 and TRBJ1-1; maybe TRBD1 (5 bases). The germline V gene encodes CDR1 SEHNR and CDR2 FQNEAQ (reference sequence). CDR3 length: 15 amino acids. V lost 5 bases and J lost 4, with 17 bases in between. DNA of the CDR3: TGTGCCAGCAGCCCTATGTGGGGTAGGGGCACTGAAGCTTTCTTT. Its protein is CASSPMWGRGTEAFF.

Ten or more counts support this clonotype. This chain connects TRBV3-1 to TRBJ2-7; 9 bases align to TRBD2. Germline trimming cut 4 bases from V and 5 bases from J; bases unmatched to any gene: 12. The length of the CDR3 is 16 residues. Germline V gene sequence: CDR1 LGHDT, CDR2 YNNKEL (reference sequence). In DNA, the CDR3 is TGTGCCAGCAGCCGATCCGCCGGCGGGGGGGCAAACGAGCAGTACTTC. This gives the protein CASSRSAGGGANEQYF.

This chain joins TRBV18 and TRBJ1-1; 7 positions match TRBD1. With 5 bases clipped from V and 1 base from J, the junction kept 1 base outside the gene matches. The germline V gene has CDR1 KGHSH and CDR2 LQKENI. The CDR3 spans 13 residues. DNA for the CDR3: TGTGCCAGCTCAGGACAGGCGAACACTGAAGCTTTCTTT. Protein: CASSGQANTEAFF.

This sequence joins TRBV5-1 and TRBJ1-3, with D possibly matching TRBD1 (5 bases). The V and J ends lost 4 bases and 7 bases respectively, with 15 bases between them. The CDR3 is 14 amino acids. CDR1 SGHRS and CDR2 YFSETQ come from the germline V gene. In nucleotides, the CDR3 is TGCGCCAGCAGCCGCGACAGTCACGGGAACACCATATATTTT. It specifies CASSRDSHGNTIYF.

This clonotype was seen ten or more times. V and J are TRBV9 and TRBJ2-7, with a possible D match to TRBD2 (5 bases). CDR3 length: 13 amino acids. The germline V gene encodes CDR1 SGDLS and CDR2 YYNGEE. The V end lost 0 bases, the J end lost 3 bases, and 7 bases lay between the germline ends. CDR3 coding DNA: TGTGCCAGCAGCGTAGCAGAGGGCTACGAGCAGTACTTC. It yields the protein CASSVAEGYEQYF.

At least ten counts were recorded for this clonotype. The V gene is TRBV6-5, the J gene TRBJ2-5, with 10 bases fitting TRBD2. From germline, CDR1 is MNHEY and CDR2 SVGAGI. The CDR3 contains 17 residues. The V and J ends lost 4 bases and 5 bases, in that order; junction bases with no gene match: 13. The CDR3 coding sequence is TGTGCCAGCAGTTGGGACGGGACTAGCGCTGGGCGGGAGACCCAGTACTTC. Translating it yields CASSWDGTSAGRETQYF.

The gene calls are TRBV4-2 and TRBJ2-1, with 10 bases matching TRBD2. Germline CDR1 reads LGHNA; CDR2 reads YNFKEQ. With 0 bases clipped from V and 0 bases from J, the junction kept 11 bases outside the gene matches. The CDR3 length is 20 residues. This CDR3 reads CASSQDFERGGLGSYNEQFF. The CDR3 bases are TGTGCCAGCAGCCAAGATTTCGAGCGGGGGGGCCTCGGCTCCTACAATGAGCAGTTCTTC.

This clonotype was detected many times. The gene calls are TRBV2 and TRBJ1-5; the D is unclear. This CDR3 comprises 13 residues. The V gene's germline CDR1 is SNHLY and CDR2 FYNNEI. V was pared by 5 bases and J by 0 bases, with 5 bases between. This chain's CDR3 is CASSRNSNQPQHF. CDR3 DNA sequence: TGTGCCAGCAGTAGAAATAGCAATCAGCCCCAGCATTTT.

This clonotype has more than one count but fewer than ten. J is TRBJ1-1 and V is TRBV12-3 or TRBV12-4; the match to TRBD1 covers 10 bases. V trimming: 5 bases; J trimming: 5 bases; junction bases outside the gene matches: 8. This CDR3 region has 15 residues. The CDR3 is CASSAEGQGSTEAFF. As DNA, the CDR3 is TGTGCCAGCAGTGCCGAGGGACAGGGGAGTACTGAAGCTTTCTTT.

This chain connects TRBV29-1 to TRBJ2-3; TRBD2 aligns across 11 bases. V was clipped by 3 bases and J by 1 base; unmatched bases: 6. Germline V gene lookup returns CDR1 SQVTM and CDR2 ANQGSEA. The length of the CDR3 is 16 residues. CDR3 region: CSVDGGGLAGTDTQYF. DNA of the CDR3: TGCAGCGTTGACGGCGGGGGACTAGCGGGCACAGATACGCAGTATTTT.

The chain uses TRBV12-5 and TRBJ2-3; D uncertain. The CDR3 is 14 residues long. The germline V and J ends were trimmed by 9 bases and 2 bases, with 15 bases remaining between them. The germline V gene encodes CDR1 LGHNT and CDR2 FRNRAP. The CDR3 DNA reads TGTGCTAGCGTTGATGCCGGGTCCACAGATACGCAGTATTTT. The encoded protein is CASVDAGSTDTQYF. Together with reference TRBV12-5 and TRBJ2-3, the CDR3 gives the full variable domain: DARVTQTPRHKVTEMGQEVTMRCQPILGHNTVFWYRQTMMQGLELLAYFRNRAPLDDSGMPKDRFSAEMPDATLATLKIQPSEPRDSAVYFCASVDAGSTDTQYFGPGTRLTVL.

This clonotype was counted at least ten times. The rearrangement joins TRBV18 to TRBJ1-1; D perhaps matches TRBD1 (6 bases). Germline lookup yields CDR1 KGHSH and CDR2 LQKENI. The V and J ends lost 3 bases and 1 base respectively, with 9 bases between them. This CDR3 comprises 14 residues. The CDR3 region has the DNA TGTGCCAGCTCACCGGTAGGGGGGAACACTGAAGCTTTCTTT. It translates to CASSPVGGNTEAFF.